The following is a T cell receptor (beta chain) sequence with its context. In the study's own analysis: Amplification with reference gene primers provided the estimates of nucleated cell counts. The repertoire was sequenced with immunoSEQ multiplex PCR; TCRdb's copy has only in-frame clones and lacks some. The D gene and trimming were derived from the DNA, and the V and J assignments and clone size from that table. This sample has about 110,000 clones, with approximately 88% found just once. The data were obtained in a study of blood T cell repertoires in COVID-19. Study as a whole: Samples came from the United States, Italy and Spain, spanning acute and convalescent COVID-19. Sample material is recorded as cDNA or gDNA derived from T cells, B-cell-depleted T cells, or PBMCs.

CDR3 size: 14 residues. V trimming: 1 base; J trimming: 5 bases; junction bases outside the gene matches: 3. Germline CDR1 reads SGHTA; CDR2 reads FQGNSA. This TCR came from a woman aged 65 to 85 with acute or convalescent COVID-19. Sequencing input: peripheral blood. The chain has TRBV7-2 and TRBJ2-7, with 9 bases identical to TRBD2. DNA for the CDR3: TGTGCCAGCAGCTTAGGACTAGCGGTCCACGAGCAGTACTTC. Amino acids: CASSLGLAVHEQYF.